The clone carrying this T cell receptor (beta chain) was seen more than once but under ten times. Its target is unknown. RNA transcripts gave rise to amplified TCR beta CDR3 regions. The primer set for the first-round RT-PCR of the TCR CDR3 was HTBI. MiXCR was run by TCRdb on the multiplex PCR reads, yielding one entry per CDR3 protein. Counted here are about 530,000 distinct CDR3 sequences, approximately 17% occurring once; the ten biggest clones make up approximately 16%. This sample is drawn from a study of T cells in Graves' hyperthyroidism and ophthalmopathy. Study conclusions and caveats: Ophthalmopathy, which appeared later, was predicted by the model a median roughly 6.6 months before onset.

Input material: blood. The TCR sequence derives from a young woman with Graves' ophthalmopathy.

Here the CDR3 DNA reads TGTGCCAACGGGGGCGGCATAAACACCGGGGAGCTGTTTTTT. Encoded protein: CANGGGINTGELFF. J is TRBJ2-2 and V is TRBV2; D is perhaps TRBD1 or TRBD2 (6 bases each). The germline V gene encodes CDR1 SNHLY and CDR2 FYNNEI. Trimming stripped 10 bases from V and 2 bases from J, with 14 bases between. The CDR3 runs to 14 residues.